This TCR beta chain came from a study of Graves' ophthalmopathy and Graves' hyperthyroidism (dated by TCRdb to about 2018). Turning to the overall study: Peripheral blood was collected before any treatment was given, at the time of initial diagnosis. The independent validation cohort included 18 to 20 hyperthyroidism patients plus 17 patients who later progressed from hyperthyroidism to ophthalmopathy. TCR beta repertoire signatures were used to distinguish Graves' ophthalmopathy from Graves' hyperthyroidism and to predict progression to ophthalmopathy. To explore V-J signatures distinguishing ophthalmopathy from hyperthyroidism, a discovery set of under 110 patients (roughly 45 ophthalmopathy, 57 stable hyperthyroidism) was enrolled. In total, approximately 130 blood samples were TCR-sequenced: around 42 ophthalmopathy, under 85 hyperthyroidism and roughly 17 hyperthyroidism-to-ophthalmopathy patients. Following sampling, methimazole starting at 30 mg daily was administered to hyperthyroidism patients, and high-dose intravenous methylprednisolone was administered to ophthalmopathy patients. In six hyperthyroidism patients, T-cell repertoires of thyroid tissue and blood were compared. Paper-wide results and their limitations: The 13-signature model separated ophthalmopathy from stable hyperthyroidism with 87.88% sensitivity and around 84% specificity in cross-validation, and 80%/75% in the test set. In validation, the model predicted ophthalmopathy progression with more than 55% sensitivity and roughly 78% specificity; some 13 predicted patients were CT-confirmed with GO in a median of 6.5 months. Among expanded thyroid clonotypes with frequency above 0.001, most also showed up in blood, which suggests that blood repertoires may reflect the thyroid immune response. No statistical method was used to set the sample size in advance, and the investigators knew which group each participant was assigned to.

For repertoire sequencing, the TCR beta CDR3 regions were amplified from RNA transcripts. HTBI primers and the Qiagen OneStep RT-PCR kit were used in a first-round RT-PCR, which was followed by a second-round multiplex PCR, size selection and purification. Libraries were sequenced on an Illumina HiSeq2000 using paired-end 100 bp reads. The authors' analysis ran thus. SOAPnuke was used to process the reads, removing any read that contained adapters or uncalled bases, had a mean Phred below 15, or lacked an exact match to the constant primer or identifier. COPE v1.2.5 was used to merge high-quality paired reads. Clonotypes were defined as unique nucleotide sequences and were aligned to IMGT TRB V, D and J references using MiTCR v1.1. Only V-J combinations with frequency above 0.0001 were analysed, covering 98% to 99.2% of repertoires. A TCR clonal expansion and chaos score per V-J combination was defined as the ratio of F50 clonal expansion to chaos observed in the TCRdist matrix. Features were reduced by Welch's t-statistics and random forest to over ten V-J combinations, which fed a naive Bayes classifier. The similarity between thyroid and blood repertoires was quantified using the Morisita-Horn index. In TCRdb, the public reads were trimmed at Q25 with fastp and aligned with MiXCR, with productive beta chains retained. For every CDR3 protein sequence, its rows merge into one entry that carries the most common genes and DNA. TCRdb assigned the V and J calls; the authors' analysis was not used. Present in this sample are more than 300,000 distinct CDR3 sequences, about a sixth of which were seen just once. The ten largest clones add up to 2% to 2.5% of the sample.

The germline V gene specifies SNHLY as CDR1 and FYNNEI as CDR2. V is reduced by 7 bases and J by 4 bases, leaving a spacing of 13 bases between them. Spanning cysteine to phenylalanine, the CDR3 consists of 13 amino acids. Solely the CDR3 DNA is kept, with 39 bases framed from the first base. This clonotype was counted many times. Its antigen is currently not known. No much larger clone is present one base from it, and per-base qualities are unavailable. Hyperthyroidism was considered stable if no progression to ophthalmopathy occurred within 18 months of follow-up. Patients with hyperthyroidism were aged 18 to 65 years, had been newly diagnosed, and had a disease duration of less than 2 months. Patients were excluded if they had other autoimmune diseases, uncontrolled infections, pregnancy or lactation. Diagnosis relied on clinical symptoms, serum thyroxine, TRAb, thyroid ultrasound and orbital computed tomography. Ficoll-Paque density gradient centrifugation was used to isolate PBMCs from 10 ml of fresh peripheral blood. Total RNA was extracted using Trizol reagent, and RNA quality was checked on an Agilent 2100 Bioanalyzer.

The sequence was obtained from an adult woman with stable Graves' hyperthyroidism. Sequencing used peripheral blood. The V and J segments used are TRBV2 and TRBJ1-2; the D gene assignment is ambiguous. The CDR3 region reads CASMDGFGYGYTF. The nucleotides read TGTGCCAGCATGGACGGTTTCGGCTATGGCTACACCTTC.